This record concerns one TCR beta chain sequence. Germline V gene data show CDR1 as MNHEY and CDR2 as SVGAGI. The CDR3 totals 14 residues. V lost 6 bases to trimming and J lost 0 bases, with 9 bases between them. Method: immunoSEQ multiplex PCR; TCRdb's copy keeps in-frame clones and lacks some. Among 120,000 to 150,000 clones, roughly 90% were seen once, and the ten largest hold about 3%. This sample is drawn from a study of T cell responses to AZD1222 COVID-19 vaccine. The chain combines TRBV6-5 with TRBJ2-1; either TRBD1 or TRBD2 may supply D (5 bases each). This clonotype was sampled from an adult in good health. The source was peripheral blood, collected on day 0 of AZD1222 vaccination. CDR3 residues: CASRPGSSYNEQFF. CDR3 bases: TGTGCCAGCAGGCCAGGGAGCTCCTACAATGAGCAGTTCTTC.